This T cell receptor (beta chain) was observed in a study of blood T cells in healthy people across ages. Points from the study as a whole: Long-lived donors had more naive CD4+ cells and higher diversity than aged donors.

Isolation per sample recovered at least 6 million PBMCs. Remarks on this clonotype: Its antigen is still unknown.

Germline values: CDR1 SGHRS, CDR2 YFSETQ. This CDR3 region has 14 residues. Through a sample-barcoded 5' primer and a J-beta primer mix, a second PCR was run for 7 to 11 cycles. Each cDNA molecule received a tag from a template-switch adaptor that had 12 random nucleotides. TCRdb used MiXCR to reprocess the 5' RACE reads, holding one entry per CDR3 protein. Here the sample spans around 800,000 distinct CDR3 sequences, under 30% being singletons. A further study also used this sample, focusing on T cells of mothers and their children. That study reports: Each mother yielded more than 9.5 million TCR beta CDR3 reads. Each child yielded a few million reads.

What was sequenced was blood. This sequence joins TRBV5-1 and TRBJ2-5; 8 positions agree with TRBD1. The better agreement between TRBJ2-1 and the DNA end casts doubt on the J call. The receptor's source is a boy aged 5-17 years in good health. CDR3 in amino acids: CASSLRTGKDEQFF. The CDR3, as DNA: TGCGCCAGCAGCTTGCGGACAGGGAAGGATGAGCAGTTCTTC.